One sample yielded the 29 T cell receptor beta chains listed below, sequenced in a study of cytomegalovirus exposure and HLA in healthy donors (dated by TCRdb to 2016 to 2017). The library was generated by the immunoSEQ multiplex PCR assay. The multiplex PCR relied on a mix of 60 forward primers for TCR Vbeta segments and 13 reverse primers for TCR Jbeta segments. Here the immuneACCESS table is served through TCRdb, limited to in-frame sequences with V and J called. Missing clones are a known gap in these copies; in checked studies unresolved V genes cover under half, and the rest lacks a known reason. Present in this sample are tens of thousands of clones, roughly 72% of which were seen just once. The ten largest clones take up approximately 0.56% of the sample. Sequencing input: PBMCs. These receptors came from a man between 25 and 39 years old in good health and CMV-seronegative.

The J gene is TRBJ2-1, the V gene TRBV4-3; 9 nucleotides align to TRBD2. The CDR3 has 15 amino acids. The germline gives CDR1 LGHNA, CDR2 YSLEER. Trimming at V came to 4 bases and at J to 3 bases, leaving 4 bases not matched to a gene. CDR3 DNA sequence: TGCGCCAGCAGCCCTTCAGCGGGGGGCTACAATGAGCAGTTCTTC. It encodes CASSPSAGGYNEQFF.

The chain recombines TRBV7-2 with TRBJ1-2; D is undetermined. The CDR3 is 14 residues long. Trimming stripped 1 base from V and 3 bases from J, with 9 bases between. CDR1 is SGHTA, CDR2 FQGNSA, per germline. This chain's CDR3 is CASSLVESYYGYTF. The CDR3 DNA reads TGTGCCAGCAGCTTAGTCGAGTCCTACTATGGCTACACCTTC.

V and J are TRBV5-6 and TRBJ2-1; 7 bases map to TRBD1. Trimming at V came to 0 bases and at J to 7 bases, leaving 7 bases not matched to a gene. From germline, CDR1 is SGHDT and CDR2 YYEEEE. This CDR3 is 15 amino acids long. The DNA for the CDR3 is TGTGCCAGCAGCTTGGTTGACAGGGATTCGAATGAGCAGTTCTTC. It translates to CASSLVDRDSNEQFF.

This clone was detected only once. The gene calls are TRBV6-5 and TRBJ2-2; no definite D call. CDR1 is MNHEY and CDR2 is SVGAGI in the germline V gene. Trimming took off 0 bases at V and 11 bases at J, with 16 bases between the two ends. This CDR3 region has 15 residues. The CDR3 DNA follows: TGTGCCAGCAGTTACTCGATTACGGAGATTTCCGAGCTGTTTTTT. Amino acids: CASSYSITEISELFF.

The chain has TRBV28 and TRBJ1-5; a possible D gene is TRBD1 (6 bases). Germline lookup yields CDR1 MDHEN and CDR2 SYDVKM. This CDR3 spans 13 amino acids. The V end was cut by 10 bases, the J end by 7 bases, with 17 bases between. CDR3 sequence: CAIQIVGGQPQHF. CDR3 bases: TGTGCCATCCAAATCGTTGGGGGCCAGCCCCAGCATTTT.

The rearrangement uses TRBV9 and TRBJ2-1, with 8 bases aligning to TRBD2. The V segment lost 3 bases and the J segment 4 bases; nucleotides outside the gene matches: 3. Germline values: CDR1 SGDLS, CDR2 YYNGEE. The CDR3 spans 14 residues. CDR3 nucleotides: TGTGCCAGCAGCGGGGGACTAGAATACAATGAGCAGTTCTTC. This encodes CASSGGLEYNEQFF. Full variable domain (rest looked up from reference TRBV9 and TRBJ2-1): DSGVTQTPKHLITATGQRVTLRCSPRSGDLSVYWYQQSLDQGLQFLIQYYNGEERAKGNILERFSAQQFPDLHSELNLSSLELGDSALYFCASSGGLEYNEQFFGPGTRLTVL.

The chain employs TRBV7-2 and TRBJ2-1; perhaps TRBD2 as D (5 bases). Germline CDR1 reads SGHTA; CDR2 reads FQGNSA. This CDR3 has 16 residues. Trimming took off 5 bases at V and 5 bases at J, with 19 bases between the two ends. CDR3 nucleotide sequence: TGTGCCAGCAGCGCCCGCGGGCTACAAGGCGACAATGAGCAGTTCTTC. Its protein product is CASSARGLQGDNEQFF.

The V and J genes are TRBV27 and TRBJ2-5; 11 bases are a match to TRBD1. CDR1 MNHEY and CDR2 SMNVEV come from the germline V gene (reference sequence). The J segment lost 5 bases and the V segment lost 6 bases, leaving 8 bases of the junction unmatched. The CDR3 has 15 amino acids. CDR3 residues: CASSSGTGGVETQYF. CDR3 DNA: TGTGCCAGCAGCTCCGGGACAGGGGGGGTGGAGACCCAGTACTTC.

The rearrangement links TRBV7-2 to TRBJ2-1, with TRBD2 identical over 7 bases. The germline gives CDR1 SGHTA, CDR2 FQGNSA. The CDR3 extends over 16 amino acids. J gave up 0 bases and V 2 bases, and 4 bases lay outside the gene matches. The CDR3 DNA sequence: TGTGCCAGCAGCTTAAGGGGCGGGAGCTCCTACAATGAGCAGTTCTTC. It specifies CASSLRGGSSYNEQFF.

There are a few counts of this clone. CDR3 in amino acids: CASSQEGASEAFF. The CDR3 DNA sequence: TGTGCCAGCAGCCAAGAGGGGGCCAGTGAAGCTTTCTTT. The chain is built from TRBV4-2 and TRBJ1-1, with D tentatively TRBD1 (6 bases). V lost 0 bases and J 7 bases, leaving 9 bases between the germline ends. Germline-derived CDR1 and CDR2 are LGHNA and YNFKEQ. There are 13 residues in the CDR3.

The chain employs TRBV7-8 and TRBJ1-1; 10 bases are shared with TRBD1. Germline loops: CDR1 SGHVS, CDR2 FQNEAQ. This CDR3 is 17 amino acids long. V lost 2 bases to trimming and J lost 10 bases; unmatched junction nucleotides: 16. The CDR3 loop reads CASSLTRTGGRTNGAFF. CDR3 sequence (DNA): TGTGCCAGCAGCTTAACCCGGACAGGGGGACGGACTAACGGAGCTTTCTTT.

V is TRBV10-1 and J is TRBJ2-3, with 10 bases lining up with TRBD2. CDR3 length: 18 amino acids. V lost 6 bases, J lost 2 bases, and 14 bases stayed unmatched. CDR1 is WNHNN, CDR2 SYGVQD, per germline (reference sequence). In DNA form, the CDR3 reads TGCGCCAGCAGCGGGCCCCAAGAAGCGGGAGGGGACACAGATACGCAGTATTTT. As protein: CASSGPQEAGGDTDTQYF.

V gene TRBV7-2 combines with J gene TRBJ1-5; D ambiguous. Germline V gives CDR1 SGHTA, CDR2 FQGNSA. Trimming took off 2 bases at V and 4 bases at J, with 18 bases between the two ends. The CDR3 runs to 17 residues. The CDR3 DNA reads as TGTGCCAGCAGCTTACCCGCGAGGTCGGGTCTTAATCAGCCCCAGCATTTT. Translating gives CASSLPARSGLNQPQHF.

The chain joins TRBV7-9 to TRBJ2-3, with TRBD2 matching 8 bases. V shed 0 bases, J shed 2 bases, and the junction held 4 bases outside the gene matches. Per the germline V gene, CDR1 is SEHNR and CDR2 is FQNEAQ (reference sequence). This CDR3 contains 16 residues. CDR3 sequence: CASSLAAGGNTDTQYF. CDR3 sequence (DNA): TGTGCCAGCAGCTTAGCGGCGGGGGGCAACACAGATACGCAGTATTTT.

The chain is built from TRBV7-9 and TRBJ1-5, with TRBD1 identical over 7 bases. Germline CDR1 reads SEHNR; CDR2 reads FQNEAQ (reference sequence). The CDR3 loop spans 15 amino acids. Trimming cost V 5 bases and J 0 bases; bases outside gene matches: 4. Written as DNA, the CDR3 is TGTGCCAGCAGCCCAGACAGGGATAGCAATCAGCCCCAGCATTTT. As protein: CASSPDRDSNQPQHF.

This rearrangement joins TRBV9 to TRBJ2-1, with TRBD2 as a possible D gene (6 bases). The CDR3 runs 12 residues. The germline V and J ends were trimmed by 1 base and 12 bases, with 11 bases remaining between them. Germline CDR1 SGDLS, CDR2 YYNGEE. The CDR3, as DNA: TGTGCCAGCAGCGTACAGGAGGGTGGGCAGTTCTTC. Amino acid sequence: CASSVQEGGQFF.

The chain combines TRBV14 with TRBJ2-2, with D possibly being TRBD1 (5 bases). CDR1 is SGHDN and CDR2 is FVKESK in the germline V gene. Between the trimmed V and J ends, which lost 0 bases and 0 bases, there was a span of 11 bases. The CDR3 runs to 17 residues. CDR3 nucleotide sequence: TGTGCCAGCAGCCAAGATGTAGACAGCTCGAACACCGGGGAGCTGTTTTTT. Its translation is CASSQDVDSSNTGELFF.

CDR3 DNA sequence: TGTGCCAGCTCACCACAAATGCCGATCCAGGGGGTAGATGGCTACACCTTC. Its translation is CASSPQMPIQGVDGYTF. The V and J genes are TRBV18 and TRBJ1-2; 7 nucleotides match TRBD1. Trimming at V came to 1 base and at J to 6 bases, leaving 14 bases not matched to a gene. CDR3 length equals 17 residues. Germline CDR1 is KGHSH and CDR2 is LQKENI.

This clone was counted a single time. The chain combines TRBV11-3 with TRBJ2-3; D unclear. Trimming left V 2 bases short and J 4 bases short, with 7 bases between. Germline V gives CDR1 SGHNT, CDR2 YENEEA. This CDR3 is 13 amino acids long. In DNA, the CDR3 is TGTGCCAGCAGCTTATTACCAGCAGATACGCAGTATTTT. It is translated as CASSLLPADTQYF. The variable domain in full, completed from reference TRBV11-3 and TRBJ2-3, reads EAGVVQSPRYKIIEKKQPVAFWCNPISGHNTLYWYLQNLGQGPELLIRYENEEAVDDSQLPKDRFSAERLKGVDSTLKIQPAELGDSAVYLCASSLLPADTQYFGPGTRLTVL.

This sequence joins TRBV7-6 and TRBJ2-5; TRBD1 agrees at 9 bases. This CDR3 is built from 14 residues. Looked up from germline, CDR1 is SGHVS and CDR2 is FNYEAQ. V lost 5 bases to trimming and J lost 5 bases; unmatched junction nucleotides: 6. The CDR3 bases are TGTGCCAGCAGCCGGACAGGGGTTTGGGAGACCCAGTACTTC. Its protein is CASSRTGVWETQYF.

V gene TRBV7-3 combines with J gene TRBJ1-2; D ambiguous. The V end was cut by 5 bases, the J end by 6 bases, with 13 bases between. The germline gives CDR1 SGHTA, CDR2 FQGTGA. This CDR3 is built from 13 residues. CDR3: CASSPGSEHGYTF. The CDR3 DNA follows: TGTGCCAGCAGCCCGGGATCGGAGCATGGCTACACCTTC. The full variable domain, its missing parts supplied by reference TRBV7-3 and TRBJ1-2, is GAGVSQTPSNKVTEKGKYVELRCDPISGHTALYWYRQSLGQGPEFLIYFQGTGAADDSGLPNDRFFAVRPEGSVSTLKIQRTERGDSAVYLCASSPGSEHGYTFGSGTRLTVV.

The gene calls are TRBV20-1 and TRBJ2-5; possibly TRBD2 for D (5 bases). V gave up 6 bases and J gave up 7 bases, with 9 bases separating them. CDR1 and CDR2 from the germline V gene are DFQATT and SNEGSKA (reference sequence). The CDR3 has 10 residues. Written as DNA, the CDR3 is TGCAGTGCCGGGGTGGGGACCCAGTACTTC. It is translated as CSAGVGTQYF.

V is TRBV14 and J is TRBJ1-1; 7 nucleotides match TRBD1. The trim removed 4 bases at V and 5 bases at J, leaving 1 base unmatched. CDR1 and CDR2 (germline): SGHDN, FVKESK. This CDR3 region has 12 residues. In DNA, the CDR3 is TGTGCCAGCAGCCCACAGGGGACTGAAGCTTTCTTT. Its protein product is CASSPQGTEAFF.

This rearrangement joins TRBV6-1 to TRBJ2-7, with TRBD1 identical over 10 bases. The junction had 3 bases not matched to a gene; V was cut back by 4 bases and J by 3 bases. The CDR3 is 14 amino acids. Germline lookup yields CDR1 MNHNS and CDR2 SASEGT. CDR3 in DNA: TGTGCCAGCAGTGGGGGGGACAGGGGCTACGAGCAGTACTTC. This sequence encodes CASSGGDRGYEQYF.

CDR3 protein: CASSSTGTANHEQYF. DNA for the CDR3: TGTGCCAGCTCATCGACCGGGACAGCTAACCACGAGCAGTACTTC. The J gene is TRBJ2-7, the V gene TRBV18, with 7 positions matching TRBD1. The CDR3 spans 15 residues. Germline lookup yields CDR1 KGHSH and CDR2 LQKENI. J gave up 5 bases and V 5 bases, and 12 bases lay outside the gene matches.

The chain is built from TRBV19 and TRBJ1-6; 7 nucleotides match TRBD1. The junction had 15 bases not matched to a gene; V was cut back by 6 bases and J by 7 bases. The length of the CDR3 is 17 residues. The germline V gene encodes CDR1 LNHDA and CDR2 SQIVND (reference sequence). CDR3 DNA: TGTGCCAGTAGGGGTCGCCCGAGGACAGGCGCAAATTCACCCCTCCACTTT. Its protein product is CASRGRPRTGANSPLHF.

The gene calls are TRBV15 and TRBJ1-6; possible D gene TRBD1, 5 bases. The CDR3 is made up of 17 amino acids. Germline V lookup: CDR1 LNHNV, CDR2 YYDKDF (reference sequence). Trimming shortened V by 4 bases and J by 8 bases, and 21 bases separated the two germline ends. The CDR3 coding sequence is TGTGCCACCAGCATCCGTGCGTCAGGGCATCCCGATTCACCCCTCCACTTT. As protein: CATSIRASGHPDSPLHF.

The V call is TRBV4-1, the J call TRBJ2-5, with D possibly TRBD2 on 5 matching bases. CDR3 length: 14 residues. CDR1 and CDR2 (germline): MGHRA, YSYEKL. Trimming removed 1 base from V and 1 base from J, with 7 bases in between. CDR3 coding DNA: TGCGCCAGCAGCCAAGGAGGGCTCCAAGAGACCCAGTACTTC. It encodes CASSQGGLQETQYF.

V and J are TRBV2 and TRBJ2-5, with D hard to call. In germline, CDR1 is SNHLY, CDR2 FYNNEI. The CDR3 is 12 residues long. V was shortened by 6 bases and J by 7 bases, with 12 bases between the two germline ends. The CDR3 sequence is CASSPVSGTQYF. CDR3 nucleotide sequence: TGTGCCAGCAGCCCCGTCAGTGGGACCCAGTACTTC.